A selection of T cell receptor beta chains follows, all from one sample in a study of PD-L1 blockade in urothelial cancer. Here immunoSEQ multiplex PCR was the method, and the copy in TCRdb shows in-frame clones only, minus some. The data hold roughly 56,000 clones, with 82% observed a single time. This specimen was PBMCs, taken around atezolizumab (anti-PD-L1) treatment. Receptors were obtained from a man between 65 and 85 years old with urothelial cancer. Both conserved end residues are part of each CDR3. D genes are given only for firm matches. Some rows mark clone size as missing; the rest say once, few, many or name a class of expanded clone.

clone size: few; D gene: TRBD1; J gene: TRBJ1-2; V gene: TRBV7-6; CDR3 protein: CASSPKPRDSKNYGYTF; CDR3 DNA: TGTGCCAGCAGCCCAAAACCCCGGGACAGTAAAAACTATGGCTACACCTTC
clone size: .; D gene: .; J gene: TRBJ1-5; V gene: TRBV6-1; CDR3 protein: CASSEGEAVNQPQHF; CDR3 DNA: TGTGCCAGCAGTGAAGGGGAGGCAGTCAATCAGCCCCAGCATTTT
clone size: .; D gene: .; J gene: TRBJ1-5; V gene: TRBV2; CDR3 protein: CASSGGVHQPQHF; CDR3 DNA: TGTGCCAGCAGTGGGGGGGTTCATCAGCCCCAGCATTTT
clone size: .; D gene: TRBD1; J gene: TRBJ2-2; V gene: TRBV4-1; CDR3 protein: CASSLRTGDTGELFF; CDR3 DNA: TGCGCCAGCAGCCTGAGGACAGGGGACACCGGGGAGCTGTTTTTT
clone size: .; D gene: TRBD2; J gene: TRBJ2-7; V gene: TRBV19; CDR3 protein: CASSPAGPVGEQYF; CDR3 DNA: TGTGCCAGTAGTCCAGCGGGACCCGTAGGCGAGCAGTACTTC
clone size: few; D gene: .; J gene: TRBJ1-2; V gene: TRBV6-6; CDR3 protein: CASSYAYGYTF; CDR3 DNA: TGTGCCAGCAGTTACGCGTATGGCTACACCTTC
clone size: .; D gene: .; J gene: TRBJ2-3; V gene: TRBV11-2; CDR3 protein: CASSRNLLGTDTQYF; CDR3 DNA: TGTGCCAGCAGCCGAAATCTCCTAGGCACAGATACGCAGTATTTT
clone size: .; D gene: TRBD2; J gene: TRBJ2-5; V gene: TRBV10-3; CDR3 protein: CAISPTSGQETQYF; CDR3 DNA: TGTGCCATCAGTCCAACTAGCGGGCAAGAGACCCAGTACTTC
clone size: .; D gene: .; J gene: TRBJ1-4; V gene: TRBV18; CDR3 protein: CASSRDRNEKLFF; CDR3 DNA: TGTGCCAGCTCACGAGACAGGAATGAAAAACTGTTTTTT
clone size: .; D gene: .; J gene: TRBJ1-1; V gene: TRBV7-9; CDR3 protein: CASSRGDSNTEAFF; CDR3 DNA: TGTGCCAGCAGCCGGGGGGATTCGAACACTGAAGCTTTCTTT
clone size: .; D gene: TRBD2; J gene: TRBJ2-3; V gene: TRBV30; CDR3 protein: CAWSGTSGRRGTDTQYF; CDR3 DNA: TGTGCCTGGAGTGGGACTAGCGGGAGGCGAGGCACAGATACGCAGTATTTT
clone size: .; D gene: .; J gene: TRBJ2-6; V gene: TRBV6-1; CDR3 protein: CASSSTGAGANVLTF; CDR3 DNA: TGTGCCAGCAGTTCGACCGGGGCTGGGGCCAACGTCCTGACTTTC
clone size: .; D gene: TRBD1; J gene: TRBJ2-7; V gene: TRBV29-1; CDR3 protein: CSVDRDRGEQYF; CDR3 DNA: TGCAGCGTTGACCGGGACAGGGGCGAGCAGTACTTC
clone size: .; D gene: TRBD2; J gene: TRBJ2-7; V gene: TRBV7-9; CDR3 protein: CASSPTPLAGGVYEQYF; CDR3 DNA: TGTGCCAGCAGCCCGACCCCCCTGGCGGGAGGAGTGTACGAGCAGTACTTC
clone size: .; D gene: TRBD1; J gene: TRBJ1-1; V gene: TRBV14; CDR3 protein: CTSSLWTGEEAFF; CDR3 DNA: TGTACCAGCAGCCTTTGGACAGGAGAAGAAGCTTTCTTT
clone size: .; D gene: TRBD1; J gene: TRBJ2-5; V gene: TRBV5-4; CDR3 protein: CASSNKGQQETQYF; CDR3 DNA: TGTGCCAGCAGCAATAAGGGACAGCAAGAGACCCAGTACTTC
clone size: .; D gene: TRBD2; J gene: TRBJ2-3; V gene: TRBV6-6; CDR3 protein: CASRGLAGAAGDTQYF; CDR3 DNA: TGTGCCAGCAGGGGACTAGCGGGAGCCGCGGGAGATACGCAGTATTTT
clone size: .; D gene: TRBD1; J gene: TRBJ2-7; V gene: TRBV18; CDR3 protein: CASSRDRTTYEQYF; CDR3 DNA: TGTGCCAGCTCCCGGGACAGGACCACCTACGAGCAGTACTTC
clone size: .; D gene: .; J gene: TRBJ2-7; V gene: TRBV27; CDR3 protein: CASSLWSGDEQYF; CDR3 DNA: TGTGCCAGCAGTTTATGGTCGGGGGACGAGCAGTACTTC
clone size: .; D gene: .; J gene: TRBJ2-1; V gene: TRBV13; CDR3 protein: CASSPPAPYNEQFF; CDR3 DNA: TGTGCCAGCAGCCCACCCGCGCCCTACAATGAGCAGTTCTTC
clone size: .; D gene: TRBD2; J gene: TRBJ2-7; V gene: TRBV27; CDR3 protein: CASSGLAGGGQYF; CDR3 DNA: TGTGCCAGCAGTGGACTAGCGGGAGGCGGGCAGTACTTC
clone size: few; D gene: .; J gene: TRBJ1-2; V gene: TRBV12-5; CDR3 protein: CASGLWGVDGYTF; CDR3 DNA: TGTGCTAGTGGTTTGTGGGGGGTAGATGGCTACACCTTC
clone size: .; D gene: TRBD1; J gene: TRBJ1-5; V gene: TRBV18; CDR3 protein: CASSRGTGVGQPQHF; CDR3 DNA: TGTGCCAGCTCACGGGGGACAGGGGTCGGGCAGCCCCAGCATTTT